The 22 T cell receptor beta chains presented below share a single source sample, sequenced in a study of blood T cells in healthy people across ages. A J-beta primer mix and a sample-barcoded 5' primer were used in a second PCR of roughly 6 to 12 cycles. A single record per CDR3 protein comes from TCRdb applying MiXCR to the 5' RACE reads. The repertoire holds about 1.8 million distinct CDR3 sequences, with around half as singletons. The sample consisted of blood. The source is a woman aged 35 to 49 in good health.

With respect to this clonotype: A junction end diverges from the germline sequence, so it may reflect a read error. The chain couples TRBV27 to TRBJ2-1; 8 bases are shared with TRBD1. Germline-derived CDR1 and CDR2 are MNHEY and SMNVEV (reference sequence). CDR3 length equals 15 residues. The CDR3 nucleotides read TGTGCCGGCAGTCCGTTAGGGACAGGCCACAATGAGCAGTTCTTC. This gives the protein CAGSPLGTGHNEQFF.

This clonotype was detected once. The chain joins TRBV7-2 to TRBJ2-4, with D possibly being TRBD1 (5 bases). Trimming removed 3 bases from V and 5 bases from J, with 17 bases in between. The CDR3 is 16 residues long. In germline, CDR1 is SGHTA, CDR2 FQGNSA. In DNA form, the CDR3 reads TGTGCCAGCAGCTTTTATGCAGTGGGGCTGGAAAACATTCAGTACTTC. Translating gives CASSFYAVGLENIQYF.

Of note for this clonotype: Germline and junction disagree at one end, which may indicate a read error. CDR3 region: CSARETGKGGYGYTF. The CDR3 DNA follows: TGCAGCGCTAGAGAAACGGGGAAGGGAGGCTATGGCTACACCTTC. The rearrangement links TRBV20-1 to TRBJ1-2; D remains unclear. Germline V gives CDR1 DFQATT, CDR2 SNEGSKA (reference sequence). The CDR3 covers 15 residues.

The sample holds a few counts of this clonotype. The V gene is TRBV6-5, the J gene TRBJ2-5, with 7 bases aligning to TRBD1. This CDR3 spans 15 amino acids. Germline V gives CDR1 MNHEY, CDR2 SVGAGI. V shed 6 bases and J 1 base; nucleotides not matched to a gene: 8. The CDR3 coding sequence is TGTGCCAGCAGCGCGACAGGGTTCAGCCAAGAGACCCAGTACTTC. Its protein is CASSATGFSQETQYF.

This clonotype appeared a few times. The chain has TRBV11-1 and TRBJ1-6, with a possible D match to TRBD1 (5 bases). The V gene's germline CDR1 is SGHAT and CDR2 FQDESV (reference sequence). The V and J ends lost 4 bases and 7 bases respectively, with 20 bases between them. This CDR3 is built from 17 residues. In DNA form, the CDR3 reads TGTGCCAGCAGCTACCTAACCGACAGAGCCCAAAATTCACCCCTCCACTTT. It specifies CASSYLTDRAQNSPLHF.

The chain couples TRBV4-3 to TRBJ1-2; D is perhaps TRBD1 (5 bases). In germline, CDR1 is LGHNA, CDR2 YSLEER. Trimming left V 1 base short and J 6 bases short, with 12 bases between. The CDR3 loop spans 14 amino acids. CDR3 residues: CASSQVGGGDGYTF. CDR3 coding DNA: TGCGCCAGCAGCCAAGTGGGGGGAGGGGATGGCTACACCTTC.

The chain joins TRBV7-2 to TRBJ2-1; unclear D gene. This CDR3 is built from 12 residues. CDR1 and CDR2 (germline): SGHTA, FQGNSA. Trimming took off 3 bases at V and 10 bases at J, with 10 bases between the two ends. CDR3 protein: CASSFGPIEQFF. As DNA, the CDR3 is TGTGCCAGCAGCTTTGGCCCAATCGAGCAGTTCTTC. The complete variable domain, with remaining parts taken from reference TRBV7-2 and TRBJ2-1, reads GAGVSQSPSNKVTEKGKDVELRCDPISGHTALYWYRQSLGQGLEFLIYFQGNSAPDKSGLPSDRFSAERTGGSVSTLTIQRTQQEDSAVYLCASSFGPIEQFFGPGTRLTVL.

This clonotype has a handful of counts. The genes are TRBV29-1 and TRBJ2-7, with D perhaps matching TRBD1 (5 bases). Germline V gives CDR1 SQVTM, CDR2 ANQGSEA. This CDR3 region has 12 residues. The CDR3 loop is CSVRAGPLEQYF. DNA of the CDR3: TGCAGTGTCCGGGCAGGGCCACTCGAGCAGTACTTC.

This clonotype was seen ten or more times. The chain has TRBV4-2 and TRBJ2-7; unclear D gene. The CDR3 has 14 amino acids. Germline lookup yields CDR1 LGHNA and CDR2 YNFKEQ. V dropped 0 bases and J dropped 0 bases, with 6 bases sitting between them. CDR3 loop: CASSQEWSSYEQYF. In DNA form, the CDR3 reads TGTGCCAGCAGCCAAGAGTGGAGCTCCTACGAGCAGTACTTC.

The genes are TRBV20-1 and TRBJ2-1; tentative D call: TRBD2 (5 bases). CDR3 length equals 16 residues. Germline V gene lookup returns CDR1 DFQATT and CDR2 SNEGSKA (reference sequence). V lost 0 bases and J 0 bases, leaving 12 bases between the germline ends. CDR3 DNA: TGCAGTGCTAGAGAGGCGGGCGCCGGCTCCTACAATGAGCAGTTCTTC. Protein: CSAREAGAGSYNEQFF.

This clonotype has a handful of counts. This chain joins TRBV7-3 and TRBJ2-1, with D tentatively TRBD1 or TRBD2 (5 bases each). This CDR3 region has 15 residues. V lost 1 base to trimming and J lost 13 bases, with 20 bases between them. CDR1 and CDR2 from the germline V gene are SGHTA and FQGTGA. CDR3 sequence (DNA): TGTGCCAGCAGCTTAAATGGGGCTAGCTTGGAGACCCAGTTCTTC. Protein sequence: CASSLNGASLETQFF.

This chain links TRBV28 with TRBJ2-1; D call uncertain. This CDR3 is 14 amino acids long. V was clipped by 8 bases and J by 0 bases, with 11 bases between them. The germline V gene encodes CDR1 MDHEN and CDR2 SYDVKM. CDR3 loop: CASRAPSSYNEQFF. In nucleotides, the CDR3 is TGTGCCAGCCGGGCACCGAGCTCCTACAATGAGCAGTTCTTC. Based on the CDR3 plus reference TRBV28 and TRBJ2-1, the full variable domain is DVKVTQSSRYLVKRTGEKVFLECVQDMDHENMFWYRQDPGLGLRLIYFSYDVKMKEKGDIPEGYSVSREKKERFSLILESASTNQTSMYLCASRAPSSYNEQFFGPGTRLTVL.

The genes are TRBV2 and TRBJ2-3; 8 nucleotides match TRBD2. Germline loops: CDR1 SNHLY, CDR2 FYNNEI. CDR3 length: 16 amino acids. J gave up 5 bases and V 6 bases, and 13 bases lay outside the gene matches. Written as DNA, the CDR3 is TGTGCCAGCAGAGTAGGCCCCGGGGGGGCGAGAGATACGCAGTATTTT. This translates into CASRVGPGGARDTQYF.

The rearrangement uses TRBV6-1 and TRBJ2-5; TRBD1 matches at 10 bases. Trimming took 1 base from V and 11 from J; bases not matched to a gene: 10. The CDR3 extends over 15 amino acids. From germline, CDR1 is MNHNS and CDR2 SASEGT. The CDR3: CASSEVGTGVGEQYF. The CDR3 DNA reads TGTGCCAGCAGTGAAGTCGGGACAGGGGTGGGGGAGCAGTACTTC.

V and J are TRBV7-3 and TRBJ2-5, with 7 nucleotides matching TRBD1. V was pared by 1 base and J by 3 bases, with 11 bases of the junction left unmatched. This CDR3 comprises 17 residues. The germline gives CDR1 SGHTA, CDR2 FQGTGA. The CDR3 sequence: CASSLIARAGGKETQYF. The CDR3 nucleotides are TGTGCCAGCAGCTTAATCGCGAGGGCAGGGGGAAAAGAGACCCAGTACTTC.

The chain is built from TRBV20-1 and TRBJ1-5, with D possibly matching TRBD1 (5 bases). CDR1 is DFQATT, CDR2 SNEGSKA, per germline (reference sequence). V was cut by 3 bases and J by 3 bases, with 9 bases left in between. The CDR3 totals 13 residues. CDR3 sequence: CSASRQINQPQHF. The CDR3 nucleotides read TGCAGTGCTAGCCGACAGATCAATCAGCCCCAGCATTTT.

The table lists this clonotype with a few counts. The chain carries TRBV28 and TRBJ2-7, with unresolved D. This CDR3 has 12 amino acids. Germline-derived CDR1 and CDR2 are MDHEN and SYDVKM. The ends were cut back, 7 bases at V and 6 bases at J, with 13 bases in the middle. This CDR3 is CASNRPAGEQYF. The CDR3 coding sequence is TGTGCCAGCAACCGACCGGCCGGCGAGCAGTACTTC.

The rearrangement links TRBV24-1 to TRBJ2-5; TRBD1 matches 7 bases. This CDR3 has 20 residues. Germline CDR1 reads KGHDR; CDR2 reads SFDVKD. The V segment lost 4 bases and the J segment 1 base; nucleotides outside the gene matches: 20. As DNA, the CDR3 is TGTGCCACCAGTGACGTGGGTTCTCCACAGGGGCCCAAACTCCAAGAGACCCAGTACTTC. It encodes CATSDVGSPQGPKLQETQYF.

The rearrangement uses TRBV7-2 and TRBJ2-1; D gene uncertain. The germline CDR1 and CDR2 sequences are SGHTA and FQGNSA. The V end lost 1 base, the J end lost 7 bases, and 8 bases lay between the germline ends. This CDR3 region has 13 residues. This chain's CDR3 is CASSLGHSNEQFF. The CDR3 DNA follows: TGTGCCAGCAGCTTAGGTCACAGTAATGAGCAGTTCTTC.

The chain's CDR3 is CASSPNGGNEQYF. The CDR3 DNA sequence: TGTGCCAGCTCACCAAATGGGGGGAACGAGCAGTACTTC. The J gene is TRBJ2-4, the V gene TRBV18; D is possibly TRBD2 (6 bases). The DNA end is a closer match to TRBJ2-7, so the J assignment may be wrong. The germline CDR1 and CDR2 sequences are KGHSH and LQKENI. The CDR3 spans 13 residues.

The chain links TRBV20-1 to TRBJ2-1; D is possibly TRBD2 (5 bases). The V end lost 2 bases, the J end lost 8 bases, and 19 bases lay between the germline ends. The CDR3 has 15 residues. Germline assignment: CDR1 DFQATT and CDR2 SNEGSKA (reference sequence). The CDR3 sequence is CSARSHGVPRDEQFF. For the CDR3, the DNA is TGCAGTGCTAGATCTCACGGGGTGCCTCGGGATGAGCAGTTCTTC.

This CDR3 reads CATSALRGTNQETQYF. Written as DNA, the CDR3 is TGTGCCACCAGTGCCTTAAGAGGGACAAACCAAGAGACCCAGTACTTC. V is TRBV24-1 and J is TRBJ2-5; D perhaps matches TRBD1 (6 bases). CDR1 is KGHDR, CDR2 SFDVKD, per germline. Trimming left V 5 bases short and J 0 bases short, with 15 bases between. The CDR3 runs to 16 residues.